This passage covers 12 T cell receptor beta chains from one sample sequenced in a study of chemoradiotherapy in HPV16-positive cancers (dated by TCRdb to the early 2020s). Library preparation was by the immunoSEQ multiplex PCR assay. TCRdb stores this immuneACCESS table with in-frame sequences only. Part of the clones is absent; in the studies checked, under half of the shortfall reflects unresolved V genes, and no reason is known for the rest. The sample table contains about 12,000 clones; only one count was recorded for more than 75% of them. Of the sample, over 2% falls within the top ten clones. The sample was blood, taken from a patient who underwent chemoradiotherapy. The receptors derive from a human donor with HPV-associated anogenital cancer.

This chain connects TRBV18 to TRBJ1-4; 9 nucleotides align to TRBD1. Germline V gene lookup returns CDR1 KGHSH and CDR2 LQKENI. CDR3 length equals 14 residues. V dropped 6 bases and J dropped 8; count of bases not matched to a gene: 7. The CDR3 DNA sequence: TGTGCCAGCTCGACGGGACAGGGTGGCGAAAAACTGTTTTTT. This gives the protein CASSTGQGGEKLFF.

The chain links TRBV5-1 to TRBJ1-2, with TRBD1 matching over 7 bases. Per the germline V gene, CDR1 is SGHRS and CDR2 is YFSETQ. Losses at the gene ends were 0 bases for V and 0 bases for J; bases not matched to a gene: 2. This CDR3 has 15 residues. The CDR3: CASSLDRGPNYGYTF. Written as DNA, the CDR3 is TGCGCCAGCAGCTTGGACAGGGGCCCTAACTATGGCTACACCTTC.

This chain connects TRBV21-1 to TRBJ1-2; the table calls TRBD1, which could not be checked here. TRBV21-1 is marked as a pseudogene. The CDR3 runs to 15 residues. CDR3 sequence reads: CASSKNGIRNYGYTF. DNA for the CDR3: TGTGCCAGCAGCAAAAATGGCATCAGAAACTATGGCTACACCTTC.

This sequence joins TRBV5-6 and TRBJ2-5, with 15 bases lining up with TRBD2. The CDR3 covers 15 residues. Losses at the gene ends were 3 bases for V and 5 bases for J; bases not matched to a gene: 2. Germline V CDR1 and CDR2: SGHDT, YYEEEE. CDR3 DNA: TGTGCCAGCAGCTCCGGGACTAGCGGGGGGGAGACCCAGTACTTC. Translating gives CASSSGTSGGETQYF. Drawing the rest from reference TRBV5-6 and TRBJ2-5, the complete variable domain is DAGVTQSPTHLIKTRGQQVTLRCSPKSGHDTVSWYQQALGQGPQFIFQYYEEEERQRGNFPDRFSGHQFPNYSSELNVNALLLGDSALYLCASSSGTSGGETQYFGPGTRLLVL.

The chain combines TRBV11-2 with TRBJ1-1; a weak D match, TRBD1 (5 bases). The germline gives CDR1 SGHAT, CDR2 FQNNGV. The CDR3 totals 18 residues. Trimming removed 3 bases from V and 0 bases from J, with 20 bases in between. The CDR3 loop is CASSFPKGSAVLNTEAFF. CDR3 in DNA: TGTGCCAGCAGCTTTCCCAAGGGGTCGGCAGTCCTGAACACTGAAGCTTTCTTT.

This rearrangement joins TRBV5-4 to TRBJ2-1, with TRBD1 as a possible D gene (6 bases). The germline V and J ends were trimmed by 3 bases and 4 bases, with 11 bases remaining between them. Germline V gene sequence: CDR1 SGHNT, CDR2 YYREEE (reference sequence). This CDR3 is built from 14 residues. For the CDR3, the DNA is TGTGCCAGCAGCTCGACAGGAAAATACAATGAGCAGTTCTTC. Translating gives CASSSTGKYNEQFF.

This CDR3 is CASSLEFGAETQYF. Written as DNA, the CDR3 is TGTGCCAGCAGCTTGGAGTTTGGCGCGGAGACCCAGTACTTC. This chain connects TRBV5-4 to TRBJ2-5; no clear D gene. The length of the CDR3 is 14 residues. In germline, CDR1 is SGHNT, CDR2 YYREEE (reference sequence). The V end lost 0 bases, the J end lost 5 bases, and 11 bases lay between the germline ends. Variable domain in full (rest from reference TRBV5-4 and TRBJ2-5): ETGVTQSPTHLIKTRGQQVTLRCSSQSGHNTVSWYQQALGQGPQFIFQYYREEENGRGNFPPRFSGLQFPNYSSELNVNALELDDSALYLCASSLEFGAETQYFGPGTRLLVL.

This clone was seen only once. CDR3: CASSWTSGGAYEQYF. The DNA of the CDR3 is TGCGCCAGCAGCTGGACTAGCGGGGGGGCCTACGAGCAGTACTTC. The V and J genes are TRBV5-1 and TRBJ2-7; 15 bases match TRBD2. The CDR3 contains 15 residues. Unmatched junction bases numbered 0, after V lost 3 bases and J lost 2 bases. From germline, CDR1 is SGHRS and CDR2 YFSETQ.

This chain's CDR3 is CASSQSTASSGNTIYF. The CDR3 coding sequence is TGCGCCAGCAGTCAATCGACAGCAAGCTCTGGAAACACCATATATTTT. V gene TRBV23-1 combines with J gene TRBJ1-3; perhaps TRBD1 as D (5 bases). TRBV23-1 is flagged as an ORF with uncertain function. The CDR3 has 16 amino acids. V lost 0 bases and J lost 0, with 9 bases in between.

This chain connects TRBV11-3 to TRBJ1-1; 7 bases agree with TRBD1. The CDR3 has 15 residues. V shed 4 bases and J 5 bases; nucleotides not matched to a gene: 10. Germline values: CDR1 SGHNT, CDR2 YENEEA. The CDR3 sequence: CASSSHRGGGTEAFF. The DNA for the CDR3 is TGTGCCAGCAGCTCACACAGGGGAGGAGGGACTGAAGCTTTCTTT.

The V call is TRBV27, the J call TRBJ2-7; unclear D gene. The CDR3 covers 13 residues. Germline V gene sequence: CDR1 MNHEY, CDR2 SMNVEV (reference sequence). Trimming pared 6 bases from V and 1 base from J, leaving 10 bases between. Here the CDR3 DNA reads TGTGCCAGCAGCACCCGGGCGTCCTACGAGCAGTACTTC. Translating it yields CASSTRASYEQYF.

The genes are TRBV4-3 and TRBJ1-6; unclear D gene. This CDR3 is 13 amino acids long. Trimming left V 5 bases short and J 10 bases short, with 12 bases between. CDR1 and CDR2 from the germline V gene are LGHNA and YSLEER. The CDR3 DNA reads as TGCGCCAGCAGCGACTTGACAAACTCACCCCTCCACTTT. This gives the protein CASSDLTNSPLHF.